The 25 T cell receptor beta chains below all came from one sample that was sequenced in a study of T cell repertoires in cytomegalovirus infection. TCRdb re-analysed the reads in MiXCR, keeping a single row per CDR3 protein. The sample has more than 150,000 distinct CDR3 sequences, around 20% seen once. Sample: PBMCs. The receptors come from a human donor in good health (CMV status not recorded). Some clones in this sample may be carry-over from other donors' samples.

Ten or more counts support this clonotype. The chain is built from TRBV7-9 and TRBJ2-5, with D maybe TRBD1 (5 bases). The length of the CDR3 is 14 residues. V shed 1 base and J shed 5 bases, with 11 bases lying between them. CDR1 is SEHNR, CDR2 FQNEAQ, per germline (reference sequence). CDR3 DNA: TGTGCCAGCAGCTTAGGGGAAGGGGATGAGACCCAGTACTTC. It is translated as CASSLGEGDETQYF.

This clonotype was counted ten times or more. The chain joins TRBV29-1 to TRBJ2-1, with a tentative D call TRBD2 (7 bases). Germline V gives CDR1 SQVTM, CDR2 ANQGSEA. This CDR3 contains 15 residues. V lost 3 bases to trimming and J lost 3 bases, with 15 bases between them. In DNA, the CDR3 is TGCAGCGTTGATAGGGGGGGGAAAGGCTACAATGAGCAGTTCTTC. Its protein is CSVDRGGKGYNEQFF.

At least ten counts were recorded for this clonotype. V gene TRBV4-1 combines with J gene TRBJ2-7; tentative D call: TRBD1 (5 bases). Between the trimmed V and J ends, which lost 1 base and 5 bases, there was a span of 9 bases. The germline CDR1 and CDR2 sequences are MGHRA and YSYEKL. The CDR3 extends over 13 amino acids. The CDR3 region has the DNA TGCGCCAGCAGCCAAGCTAGGGGCCACGAGCAGTACTTC. This codes for CASSQARGHEQYF.

In this sample, this clonotype turned up a few times. The chain is built from TRBV12-3 or TRBV12-4 and TRBJ2-7; 7 bases align to TRBD2. With 2 bases clipped from V and 0 bases from J, the junction kept 4 bases outside the gene matches. The CDR3 runs to 15 residues. CDR3 nucleotide sequence: TGTGCCAGCAGTTTATGGGGGGGGAGCTCCTACGAGCAGTACTTC. It translates to CASSLWGGSSYEQYF.

There are a few counts of this clonotype. The chain links TRBV4-3 to TRBJ2-1; TRBD2 matches 7 bases. The J segment lost 8 bases and the V segment lost 4 bases, leaving 8 bases of the junction unmatched. The germline CDR1 and CDR2 sequences are LGHNA and YSLEER. CDR3 size: 14 residues. The CDR3 protein is CASSRGGREYEQFF. CDR3 bases: TGCGCCAGCAGCCGAGGCGGGAGAGAATATGAGCAGTTCTTC.

V gene TRBV30 combines with J gene TRBJ1-2; D is uncertain. Germline lookup yields CDR1 GTSNPN and CDR2 SVGIG (reference sequence). V lost 4 bases to trimming and J lost 1 base, with 13 bases between them. The CDR3 is made up of 14 amino acids. Here the CDR3 DNA reads TGTGCCTGGACCTCACGGAGAGTTAACTATGGCTACACCTTC. Protein: CAWTSRRVNYGYTF.

The chain links TRBV7-2 to TRBJ1-1; D possibly corresponds to TRBD1 (6 bases). Germline CDR1 is SGHTA and CDR2 is FQGNSA. The CDR3 extends over 16 amino acids. Trimming stripped 1 base from V and 6 bases from J, with 18 bases between. CDR3 sequence: CASSLVPGAANPEAFF. The CDR3 nucleotides are TGTGCCAGCAGCTTAGTGCCGGGGGCAGCAAACCCTGAAGCTTTCTTT.

The rearrangement joins TRBV6-6 to TRBJ2-1; 10 bases are a match to TRBD2. The CDR3 has 15 residues. CDR1 MNHNY and CDR2 SVGAGI come from the germline V gene (reference sequence). V was pared by 5 bases and J by 2 bases, with 3 bases of the junction left unmatched. Here the CDR3 DNA reads TGTGCCAGCAGTCAGAGCGGGAGGGCCTACAATGAGCAGTTCTTC. This translates into CASSQSGRAYNEQFF.

A few counts support this clonotype. The chain uses TRBV4-2 and TRBJ2-7; TRBD2 aligns across 10 bases. CDR1 and CDR2 from the germline V gene are LGHNA and YNFKEQ. Trimming removed 3 bases from V and 6 bases from J; junction bases left unmatched: 11. CDR3 length equals 16 residues. CDR3 sequence reads: CASSQGLGLAVPEQYF. Here the CDR3 DNA reads TGTGCCAGCAGCCAGGGCCTCGGACTAGCGGTCCCCGAGCAGTACTTC.

This clonotype was seen ten or more times. The chain combines TRBV7-2 with TRBJ1-5; tentatively, D is TRBD1 (6 bases). The germline V gene encodes CDR1 SGHTA and CDR2 FQGNSA. The CDR3 runs 14 residues. V dropped 6 bases and J dropped 0 bases, with 9 bases sitting between them. The CDR3 sequence: CASRSGASNQPQHF. Written as DNA, the CDR3 is TGTGCCAGCAGGTCAGGGGCTAGCAATCAGCCCCAGCATTTT.

The chain is built from TRBV12-3 or TRBV12-4 and TRBJ2-7; the D gene is possibly TRBD1 (6 bases). CDR3 length equals 16 residues. V was cut by 0 bases and J by 2 bases, with 14 bases left in between. The CDR3 bases are TGTGCCAGCAGTTTAGCCACAGGGATTCAGGCCTACGAGCAGTACTTC. It encodes CASSLATGIQAYEQYF.

The rearrangement joins TRBV29-1 to TRBJ2-5; a possible D gene is TRBD2 (6 bases). V lost 8 bases and J lost 2, with 15 bases in between. CDR1 is SQVTM and CDR2 is ANQGSEA in the germline V gene. This CDR3 is built from 13 residues. The CDR3 here is CSQAGPNQETQYF. The CDR3 region has the DNA TGCAGCCAGGCGGGGCCAAATCAAGAGACCCAGTACTTC.

The chain carries TRBV20-1 and TRBJ2-5; 10 positions match TRBD2. The V gene's germline CDR1 is DFQATT and CDR2 SNEGSKA (reference sequence). V lost 2 bases and J lost 2; bases outside the gene matches: 8. The CDR3 totals 16 residues. The CDR3 reads CSARRLAGVGQETQYF. The CDR3 bases are TGCAGTGCTAGAAGGCTAGCGGGAGTTGGGCAAGAGACCCAGTACTTC.

The chain employs TRBV2 and TRBJ1-1; the D is unclear. V lost 8 bases to trimming and J lost 3 bases, with 10 bases between them. The CDR3 is 12 amino acids. Germline V gene data show CDR1 as SNHLY and CDR2 as FYNNEI. CDR3 bases: TGTGCCAGCGGTCGGCTGCACACTGAAGCTTTCTTT. Its protein product is CASGRLHTEAFF.

V usage is TRBV20-1 and J usage is TRBJ1-2, with D unclear. The CDR3 has 12 residues. The germline gives CDR1 DFQATT, CDR2 SNEGSKA (reference sequence). V lost 4 bases and J 0 bases, leaving 6 bases between the germline ends. In nucleotides, the CDR3 is TGCAGTGCTACTTCTTCTAACTATGGCTACACCTTC. Its translation is CSATSSNYGYTF.

This clonotype was counted a few times. Here the CDR3 reads CASSLRNEKLFF. The CDR3 bases are TGTGCCAGTAGTCTCAGAAATGAAAAACTGTTTTTT. This chain links TRBV19 with TRBJ1-4, with D unresolved. V was cut by 5 bases and J by 5 bases, with 6 bases left in between. The CDR3 is made up of 12 amino acids. The V gene's germline CDR1 is LNHDA and CDR2 SQIVND (reference sequence).

This clonotype was seen a handful of times. The V and J genes are TRBV7-2 and TRBJ2-1; 7 bases line up with TRBD1. After removal of 5 bases from V and 7 bases from J, the junction contained 14 bases not matched to a gene. The CDR3 length is 16 residues. Germline V lookup: CDR1 SGHTA, CDR2 FQGNSA. CDR3 loop: CASSPYLTGTGNEQFF. The CDR3 DNA is TGTGCCAGCAGCCCCTATTTGACAGGGACGGGGAATGAGCAGTTCTTC. Drawing the rest from reference TRBV7-2 and TRBJ2-1, the complete variable domain is GAGVSQSPSNKVTEKGKDVELRCDPISGHTALYWYRQSLGQGLEFLIYFQGNSAPDKSGLPSDRFSAERTGGSVSTLTIQRTQQEDSAVYLCASSPYLTGTGNEQFFGPGTRLTVL.

This clonotype has only a few counts. The chain combines TRBV12-3 or TRBV12-4 with TRBJ2-7; a weak D match, TRBD1 (5 bases). This CDR3 has 13 amino acids. Trimming pared 4 bases from V and 5 bases from J, leaving 12 bases between. CDR3 region: CASSSGPGHEQYF. CDR3 coding DNA: TGTGCCAGCAGTTCTGGGCCAGGGCACGAGCAGTACTTC.

The V gene is TRBV12-3 or TRBV12-4, the J gene TRBJ2-4, with D perhaps TRBD1 (5 bases). The CDR3 loop spans 12 amino acids. Deletions cut 4 bases from V and 7 bases from J, with 8 bases between. In DNA, the CDR3 is TGTGCCAGCAGTTGGGGCTCGAACATTCAGTACTTC. Its protein product is CASSWGSNIQYF.

This rearrangement joins TRBV6-2 or TRBV6-3 to TRBJ2-1, with TRBD2 matching 7 bases. This CDR3 is 15 amino acids long. Germline assignment: CDR1 MNHEY and CDR2 SVGEGT. The CDR3 nucleotides read TGTGCTCTTGGGCGCGGGAGAGGCGCCTACAATGAGCAGTTCTTC. This encodes CALGRGRGAYNEQFF.

The V gene is TRBV6-6, the J gene TRBJ2-2; 7 nucleotides line up with TRBD1. CDR1 and CDR2 from the germline V gene are MNHNY and SVGAGI (reference sequence). CDR3 length equals 12 residues. The CDR3 sequence: CAGGDNTGELFF. The CDR3 nucleotides are TGTGCAGGGGGCGATAACACCGGGGAGCTGTTTTTT.

By share, this clonotype ranks as medium-sized. The rearrangement links TRBV7-8 to TRBJ2-5, with a tentative D call TRBD1 (5 bases). The CDR3 runs to 13 residues. The V and J ends lost 5 bases and 1 base respectively, with 8 bases between them. CDR1 SGHVS and CDR2 FQNEAQ come from the germline V gene. CDR3 coding DNA: TGTGCCAGCAGCGAAAGGGGCCAAGAGACCCAGTACTTC. It encodes CASSERGQETQYF.

V gene TRBV15 combines with J gene TRBJ2-5; possibly TRBD1 for D (6 bases). Trimming shortened V by 0 bases and J by 4 bases, and 9 bases separated the two germline ends. Per germline, CDR1 LNHNV and CDR2 YYDKDF (reference sequence). The CDR3 length is 14 residues. The CDR3 DNA reads TGTGCCACCAGCAGAGAGGGGGCCCGAGAGACCCAGTACTTC. It is translated as CATSREGARETQYF.

This clonotype has a count of ten or more. This sequence joins TRBV28 and TRBJ2-7; D not certain. The CDR3 has 11 amino acids. Germline V gives CDR1 MDHEN, CDR2 SYDVKM. Trimming cost V 6 bases and J 0 bases, with 3 bases left between them. The CDR3 loop reads CASRGSYEQYF. The CDR3 DNA reads TGTGCCAGCAGAGGCTCCTACGAGCAGTACTTC.

V and J are TRBV3-1 and TRBJ1-5, with D maybe TRBD1 (6 bases). Trimming cost V 0 bases and J 7 bases, with 13 bases left between them. Germline-derived CDR1 and CDR2 are LGHDT and YNNKEL (reference sequence). This CDR3 comprises 15 residues. CDR3 residues: CASSQDGVQGQPQHF. The CDR3 nucleotides are TGTGCCAGCAGCCAAGATGGGGTACAGGGACAGCCCCAGCATTTT.